The 11 T cell receptor beta chains in this list originate from one sample, sequenced in a study of T cell responses to AZD1222 COVID-19 vaccine. The protocol was immunoSEQ multiplex PCR, while the TCRdb copy is restricted to in-frame clones and leaves out a portion. The table includes about 120,000 clones, 90% to 95% detected once. Sequencing used peripheral blood, obtained 28 days after the second AZD1222 dose. The receptor source for this set is an adult who received the AZD1222 COVID-19 vaccine.

This clone was seen just once. This rearrangement joins TRBV3-1 (or the pseudogene TRBV3-2) to TRBJ2-7; the D gene could be TRBD1 or TRBD2 (5 bases each). From germline, CDR1 is LGHDT and CDR2 YNNKEL (reference sequence). The CDR3 consists of 13 residues. V lost 4 bases, J lost 7 bases, and 14 bases lay in between. The CDR3 DNA reads as TGTGCCAGCAGCCCCGGGGCCCATCGAGAGCAGTACTTC. Its protein product is CASSPGAHREQYF.

J is TRBJ1-1 and V is TRBV4-1; 8 positions match TRBD1. J gave up 10 bases and V 0 bases, and 1 base lay outside the gene matches. The CDR3 extends over 12 amino acids. The germline V gene encodes CDR1 MGHRA and CDR2 YSYEKL. In DNA form, the CDR3 reads TGCGCCAGCAGCCAAGACGACAGGGGAGCTTTCTTT. Amino acid sequence: CASSQDDRGAFF.

The V call is TRBV12-3 or TRBV12-4, the J call TRBJ2-7; 8 bases map to TRBD1. The CDR3 runs 13 residues. J gave up 6 bases and V 7 bases, and 8 bases lay outside the gene matches. CDR3 sequence: CASNRQGQSEQYF. CDR3 nucleotides: TGTGCCAGCAATCGACAGGGGCAGAGCGAGCAGTACTTC.

Only a few counts were recorded for this clone. J is TRBJ1-1 and V is TRBV12-2; TRBD1, as called in the table, went unchecked against the DNA. TRBV12-2 is noted as a pseudogene. The CDR3 covers 17 residues. The CDR3 spells CASRPPRGRLVNTEAFF. Written as DNA, the CDR3 is TGTGCAAGTCGCCCCCCCAGGGGGCGGTTAGTGAACACTGAAGCTTTCTTT.

This clone was seen once. The chain carries TRBV7-9 and TRBJ1-2, with a tentative D call TRBD1 (5 bases). The CDR3 is 15 amino acids. CDR1 is SEHNR, CDR2 FQNEAQ, per germline (reference sequence). The germline V and J ends were trimmed by 2 bases and 8 bases, with 18 bases remaining between them. The DNA of the CDR3 is TGTGCCAGCAGCTTAATATCGGGACCCCTGGGAGGCTACACCTTC. Its translation is CASSLISGPLGGYTF.

The rearrangement uses TRBV2 and TRBJ1-1; TRBD1 might be the D (6 bases). Germline lookup yields CDR1 SNHLY and CDR2 FYNNEI. The CDR3 consists of 14 residues. The germline V and J ends were trimmed by 6 bases and 4 bases, with 15 bases remaining between them. CDR3 sequence (DNA): TGTGCCAGCAGAGATAGGGGGAGGTTCACTGAAGCTTTCTTT. Its protein is CASRDRGRFTEAFF.

CDR3: CASSKGSQETQYF. CDR3 coding DNA: TGTGCCAGTAGTAAGGGATCCCAAGAGACCCAGTACTTC. J is TRBJ2-5 and V is TRBV19; D gene uncertain. CDR3 length: 13 amino acids. V was trimmed by 4 bases and J by 1 base, leaving 7 bases between them. Germline V gene data show CDR1 as LNHDA and CDR2 as SQIVND (reference sequence).

The CDR3 DNA reads as TGTGCCAGCTCACCGTTCGGCGGGAACCAAGAGACCCAGTACTTC. This encodes CASSPFGGNQETQYF. The chain carries TRBV18 and TRBJ2-5; the D gene is possibly TRBD2 (6 bases). V was trimmed by 3 bases and J by 0 bases, leaving 11 bases between them. This CDR3 is built from 15 residues. Germline loops: CDR1 KGHSH, CDR2 LQKENI. Full variable domain (remainder filled in from reference TRBV18 and TRBJ2-5): NAGVMQNPRHLVRRRGQEARLRCSPMKGHSHVYWYRQLPEEGLKFMVYLQKENIIDESGMPKERFSAEFPKEGPSILRIQQVVRGDSAAYFCASSPFGGNQETQYFGPGTRLLVL.

The rearrangement joins TRBV7-9 to TRBJ1-4; D remains ambiguous. Germline values: CDR1 SEHNR, CDR2 FQNEAQ (reference sequence). Between the trimmed V and J ends, which lost 5 bases and 0 bases, there was a span of 7 bases. This CDR3 contains 14 residues. The CDR3 spells CASSLHATNEKLFF. CDR3 nucleotide sequence: TGTGCCAGCAGCCTACATGCAACTAATGAAAAACTGTTTTTT.

The rearrangement links TRBV7-6 to TRBJ2-5; unclear D gene. V dropped 4 bases and J dropped 0 bases, with 0 bases sitting between them. There are 11 residues in the CDR3. Germline V gene sequence: CDR1 SGHVS, CDR2 FNYEAQ. The CDR3: CASSYQETQYF. For the CDR3, the DNA is TGTGCCAGCAGCTACCAAGAGACCCAGTACTTC.

This chain links TRBV11-1 with TRBJ2-2, with TRBD1 matching over 11 bases. The CDR3 totals 16 residues. Germline lookup yields CDR1 SGHAT and CDR2 FQDESV (reference sequence). The trim removed 5 bases at V and 0 bases at J, leaving 2 bases unmatched. CDR3 nucleotides: TGTGCCAGCAGCCTGGGACAGGGGGCGAACACCGGGGAGCTGTTTTTT. It yields the protein CASSLGQGANTGELFF. The whole variable domain, remainder taken from reference TRBV11-1 and TRBJ2-2, is EAEVAQSPRYKITEKSQAVAFWCDPISGHATLYWYRQILGQGPELLVQFQDESVVDDSQLPKDRFSAERLKGVDSTLKIQPAELGDSAMYLCASSLGQGANTGELFFGEGSRLTVL.